This T cell receptor (beta chain) was retrieved from a study of cytomegalovirus exposure and HLA in healthy donors. Findings and limits, study-wide: Because they were indistinguishable, some V segments, including TRBV6-2 and TRBV6-3, were excluded. The investigators catalogued 164 TCR beta chains as cytomegalovirus-associated. Sequences of the TCR beta chain were said to predict the HLA-A and HLA-B alleles of most subjects accurately.

The study ran its PCR with 60 Vbeta and 13 Jbeta primers. Data came from immunoSEQ multiplex PCR; TCRdb stores just in-frame clones and leaves some out. The table has 200,000 or so clones, 70% to 85% seen once. Donors likely had unrecorded immune exposures despite being nominally healthy when sampled. J gave up 10 bases and V 7 bases, and 19 bases lay outside the gene matches. This CDR3 is built from 18 residues. Germline V CDR1 and CDR2: SNHLY, FYNNEI. Comment on this clone: What it binds is not known.

This chain connects TRBV2 to TRBJ2-1, with 13 nucleotides matching TRBD2. The specimen was PBMCs. The clonotype was recovered from a man aged 50 to 60 in good health and CMV-seronegative. CDR3 nucleotide sequence: TGTGCCAGCATAGAGGACAGGGGACTAGCGGGGAGGCCCAAGGAGCAGTTCTTC. Its translation: CASIEDRGLAGRPKEQFF.